This TCR beta chain stems from a study of identical twins. A universal primer site was added by template switching, and unique molecular identifiers were carried by the cDNA. Each CDR3 protein is one row after TCRdb ran MiXCR on the 5' RACE reads. This repertoire shows fewer than 800,000 distinct CDR3 sequences, roughly 7.2% found once; its top ten account for about 1.5%. This clonotype came up a few times. What it recognizes is unknown. The V and J ends lost 6 bases and 8 bases, in that order; junction bases with no gene match: 8. This CDR3 region has 16 residues. Per germline, CDR1 MNHNS and CDR2 SASEGT. Study results and limitations: Memory repertoires lacked the insertion deficit that abundant cord blood beta clonotypes showed. Alpha sequences out of frame and shared by twins had excess low generation probability. Twins showed weaker excess sharing in their beta out-of-frame sequences.

The sample was also linked to a second study, of yellow fever vaccine responses in identical twins.

The chain combines TRBV6-1 with TRBJ2-1, with TRBD2 matching over 15 bases. The sequence was collected from a woman between 18 and 30 years old in good health. The material sequenced was PBMCs. The CDR3 nucleotides read TGTGCCAGCAGACCAGGACTAGCGGGGGGGCTGTATGAGCAGTTCTTC. The encoded protein is CASRPGLAGGLYEQFF.